A single TCR beta chain is shown here with its context. Assay: immunoSEQ multiplex PCR; the TCRdb copy retains only in-frame clones and omits some. The table shows about 380,000 clones, with 90% to 98% occurring only once. The entry originates in a study of shared clonotypes between healthy human individuals. Trimming removed 4 bases from V and 1 base from J, with 11 bases in between. CDR1 is MNHNS and CDR2 is SASEGT in the germline V gene. This CDR3 spans 15 amino acids. This sequence originates from a man younger than 40 in good health. The chain couples TRBV6-1 to TRBJ2-1, with D possibly TRBD2 on 5 matching bases. Material: memory CD8+ T cells sorted from blood. Subset denoted: CD45RO+ cells pooled with CCR7-negative TemRA cells. CDR3 sequence: CASSGFSASYNEQFF. DNA of the CDR3: TGTGCCAGCAGTGGCTTTAGCGCTTCCTACAATGAGCAGTTCTTC.